Presented here are 25 T cell receptor beta chains from one specimen sequenced in a study of blood T cell repertoires in COVID-19 (dated by TCRdb to 2020 to 2022). The protocol used for the library was the immunoSEQ multiplex PCR assay. As stored in TCRdb, this immuneACCESS dataset retains in-frame rearrangements with V and J assigned. A fraction of the clones does not appear; measured against another copy, unresolved V genes explain less than half of the discrepancy, and the remainder lacks a known reason. The sample profile shows roughly 250,000 clones; just under 85% of them were found once. The leading ten clones occupy approximately 9.4% of the sample. The specimen sequenced was peripheral blood. The receptors come from a woman of 80 years or more with acute or convalescent COVID-19.

The chain carries TRBV12-5 and TRBJ2-1, with D maybe TRBD2 (5 bases). V gave up 5 bases and J gave up 7 bases, with 9 bases separating them. This CDR3 region has 12 residues. Germline CDR1 LGHNT, CDR2 FRNRAP. CDR3 in amino acids: CASGLPGNEQFF. The CDR3 DNA is TGTGCTAGTGGTCTCCCGGGGAATGAGCAGTTCTTC.

This clone has only a few counts. This chain links TRBV28 with TRBJ2-7; a weak D match, TRBD1 (5 bases). CDR1 is MDHEN and CDR2 is SYDVKM in the germline V gene. Trimming removed 7 bases at V and 2 bases at J, with 12 bases between. The CDR3 length is 13 residues. This chain's CDR3 is CASTLRQTYEQYF. DNA for the CDR3: TGTGCCAGCACACTTCGACAGACCTACGAGCAGTACTTC.

V and J are TRBV28 and TRBJ2-5; D may be TRBD1 (5 bases). V lost 3 bases to trimming and J lost 4 bases, with 18 bases between them. CDR3 length equals 16 residues. Looked up from germline, CDR1 is MDHEN and CDR2 is SYDVKM. The CDR3 spells CASSFDQGPAGETQYF. The DNA for the CDR3 is TGTGCCAGCAGTTTTGATCAGGGCCCGGCTGGAGAGACCCAGTACTTC.

This chain uses TRBV27 with TRBJ1-6; possible D gene TRBD1, 6 bases. The CDR3 consists of 16 residues. The V gene lost 6 bases and the J gene lost 0 bases, with 12 bases spanning the gap. Germline V gene sequence: CDR1 MNHEY, CDR2 SMNVEV (reference sequence). The CDR3: CASRPGVSSYNSPLHF. For the CDR3, the DNA is TGTGCCAGCAGACCAGGGGTCAGCTCCTATAATTCACCCCTCCACTTT.

DNA for the CDR3: TGCGCCAGCAGCTTCCAGGACAGCCTGCAAGAGACCCAGTACTTC. Translation: CASSFQDSLQETQYF. The genes are TRBV5-1 and TRBJ2-5, with D possibly being TRBD1 (6 bases). CDR1 and CDR2 (germline): SGHRS, YFSETQ. The CDR3 sequence is 15 residues long. V lost 2 bases, J lost 2 bases, and 13 bases lay in between.

This rearrangement joins TRBV5-1 to TRBJ2-5; no definite D call. V was shortened by 0 bases and J by 0 bases, with 9 bases between the two germline ends. The CDR3 has 15 residues. Germline-derived CDR1 and CDR2 are SGHRS and YFSETQ. The CDR3 coding sequence is TGCGCCAGCAGCTTGGCCATGGGCGACCAAGAGACCCAGTACTTC. Its protein product is CASSLAMGDQETQYF.

The chain is built from TRBV24-1 and TRBJ2-3; tentatively, D is TRBD2 (5 bases). Trimming removed 3 bases at V and 0 bases at J, with 9 bases between. CDR3 length: 15 residues. From germline, CDR1 is KGHDR and CDR2 SFDVKD. The chain's CDR3 is CATSDHGESTDTQYF. CDR3 sequence (DNA): TGTGCCACCAGTGATCACGGGGAGAGCACAGATACGCAGTATTTT.

V usage is TRBV3-1 (or the pseudogene TRBV3-2) and J usage is TRBJ1-5; D is ambiguous. V lost 3 bases and J 1 base, leaving 7 bases between the germline ends. This CDR3 is 14 amino acids long. Germline lookup yields CDR1 LGHDT and CDR2 YNNKEL (reference sequence). This CDR3 reads CASSQMESNQPQHF. CDR3 nucleotides: TGTGCCAGCAGCCAGATGGAGAGCAATCAGCCCCAGCATTTT.

This chain joins TRBV11-3 and TRBJ2-3, with a weak D call TRBD2 (6 bases). This CDR3 contains 17 residues. Germline CDR1 is SGHNT and CDR2 is YENEEA. V was trimmed by 5 bases and J by 0 bases, leaving 18 bases between them. CDR3 sequence (DNA): TGTGCCAGCAGCAACCGCTCCGGGACTTCAAGCACAGATACGCAGTATTTT. It encodes CASSNRSGTSSTDTQYF.

The gene calls are TRBV5-1 and TRBJ1-4; D unclear. CDR1 and CDR2 (germline): SGHRS, YFSETQ. Trimming cost V 1 base and J 8 bases, with 12 bases left between them. This CDR3 spans 14 amino acids. CDR3 loop: CASSLRGIREKLFF. The CDR3 nucleotides read TGCGCCAGCAGCTTGCGAGGGATCCGCGAAAAACTGTTTTTT. The full variable domain, its missing parts supplied by reference TRBV5-1 and TRBJ1-4, is KAGVTQTPRYLIKTRGQQVTLSCSPISGHRSVSWYQQTPGQGLQFLFEYFSETQRNKGNFPGRFSGRQFSNSRSEMNVSTLELGDSALYLCASSLRGIREKLFFGSGTQLSVL.

This chain joins TRBV9 and TRBJ1-3; D uncertain. Germline assignment: CDR1 SGDLS and CDR2 YYNGEE. Trimming took off 0 bases at V and 2 bases at J, with 9 bases between the two ends. This CDR3 comprises 15 residues. The CDR3 DNA follows: TGTGCCAGCAGCGTAGGGAGTCGGGCTGGAAACACCATATATTTT. Its protein is CASSVGSRAGNTIYF.

The chain has TRBV9 and TRBJ1-5; unclear D gene. Germline CDR1 SGDLS, CDR2 YYNGEE. The V end was cut by 0 bases, the J end by 0 bases, with 7 bases between. CDR3 size: 15 residues. CDR3 amino acids: CASSVDPGSNQPQHF. Here the CDR3 DNA reads TGTGCCAGCAGCGTAGACCCAGGTAGCAATCAGCCCCAGCATTTT.

J is TRBJ2-3 and V is TRBV19; 7 bases map to TRBD1. CDR1 and CDR2 (germline): LNHDA, SQIVND (reference sequence). This CDR3 has 15 residues. V lost 6 bases and J lost 5; bases outside the gene matches: 11. The DNA for the CDR3 is TGTGCCAGTAGACAGGGGATTAGTCCCGGAGATACGCAGTATTTT. Its protein product is CASRQGISPGDTQYF.

The CDR3 DNA sequence: TGTGCCAGCAGTCCCCTTCGAGGGCTGAACACTGAAGCTTTCTTT. This translates into CASSPLRGLNTEAFF. The chain links TRBV27 to TRBJ1-1; D call uncertain. V gave up 5 bases and J gave up 0 bases, with 13 bases separating them. The germline V gene has CDR1 MNHEY and CDR2 SMNVEV (reference sequence). There are 15 residues in the CDR3.

V usage is TRBV30 and J usage is TRBJ2-1; 8 bases are a match to TRBD1. Germline V gene sequence: CDR1 GTSNPN, CDR2 SVGIG (reference sequence). Trimming cost V 5 bases and J 1 base; bases outside gene matches: 10. CDR3 size: 16 residues. CDR3 sequence (DNA): TGTGCCTGGGACTCAGGGGGCCTTATGTCCTACAATGAGCAGTTCTTC. Amino acids: CAWDSGGLMSYNEQFF.

CDR3 coding DNA: TGTGCCAGCTCACCGTCGGACAGGGAGGGTAGGGAGCAGTACTTC. It yields the protein CASSPSDREGREQYF. J is TRBJ2-7 and V is TRBV18; D might be TRBD1 (8 bases). CDR3 length: 15 residues. Germline CDR1 is KGHSH and CDR2 is LQKENI. Trimming left V 3 bases short and J 7 bases short, with 19 bases between.

The rearrangement links TRBV7-9 to TRBJ1-4, with 8 bases identical to TRBD1. CDR1 SEHNR and CDR2 FQNEAQ come from the germline V gene (reference sequence). The CDR3 is 15 residues long. V dropped 3 bases and J dropped 4; count of bases not matched to a gene: 4. CDR3 residues: CASSLRTGSNEKLFF. The DNA for the CDR3 is TGTGCCAGCAGCTTGAGGACAGGGAGTAATGAAAAACTGTTTTTT.

This clone is a singleton in its sample. J is TRBJ2-7 and V is TRBV27; TRBD1 aligns across 9 bases. V gave up 6 bases and J gave up 3 bases; unmatched junction bases: 6. The CDR3 sequence is 14 residues long. The germline V gene has CDR1 MNHEY and CDR2 SMNVEV (reference sequence). The CDR3 protein is CASRPGGQGYEQYF. The CDR3 DNA sequence: TGTGCCAGCAGGCCAGGGGGACAGGGCTACGAGCAGTACTTC.

This chain joins TRBV28 and TRBJ2-7; TRBD1 matches at 9 bases. Germline CDR1 is MDHEN and CDR2 is SYDVKM. V lost 1 base and J lost 5; bases outside the gene matches: 9. The CDR3 has 16 residues. CDR3 loop: CASSLFGQGNRDEQYF. DNA of the CDR3: TGTGCCAGCAGTTTATTTGGACAGGGGAATCGAGACGAGCAGTACTTC.

This chain uses TRBV11-2 with TRBJ1-3; the D gene is possibly TRBD1 (5 bases). Trimming cost V 1 base and J 2 bases, with 12 bases left between them. The germline CDR1 and CDR2 sequences are SGHAT and FQNNGV. The CDR3 covers 16 residues. This CDR3 is CASSLGGRAAGNTIYF. The CDR3 region has the DNA TGTGCCAGCAGCTTAGGCGGCAGGGCTGCTGGAAACACCATATATTTT.

V is TRBV11-3 and J is TRBJ2-7; D is ambiguous. Trimming took off 1 base at V and 5 bases at J, with 6 bases between the two ends. Germline V gene sequence: CDR1 SGHNT, CDR2 YENEEA. The length of the CDR3 is 12 residues. CDR3 region: CASSLGSDEQYF. The CDR3 bases are TGTGCCAGCAGCTTAGGCTCGGACGAGCAGTACTTC.

The chain has TRBV19 and TRBJ1-6; 7 nucleotides align to TRBD1. The CDR3 is made up of 14 amino acids. From germline, CDR1 is LNHDA and CDR2 SQIVND (reference sequence). The ends lost 7 bases at V and 4 bases at J; junction bases unmatched: 4. The CDR3: CASTQGDYNSPLHF. The CDR3 DNA reads TGTGCCAGTACTCAGGGGGATTATAATTCACCCCTCCACTTT.

The genes are TRBV7-2 and TRBJ2-3; D is possibly TRBD2 (6 bases). This CDR3 region has 13 residues. The V and J ends lost 5 bases and 4 bases respectively, with 10 bases between them. The germline V gene has CDR1 SGHTA and CDR2 FQGNSA. This CDR3 is CASSARLADTQYF. In DNA form, the CDR3 reads TGTGCCAGCAGCGCACGACTAGCAGATACGCAGTATTTT.

This chain uses TRBV19 with TRBJ2-5, with D possibly TRBD1 on 6 matching bases. CDR1 and CDR2 (germline): LNHDA, SQIVND (reference sequence). The CDR3 contains 13 residues. V lost 8 bases and J lost 5, with 15 bases in between. The CDR3 is CASGQMGRETQYF. DNA for the CDR3: TGTGCCAGTGGACAGATGGGCAGGGAGACCCAGTACTTC.

The V and J genes are TRBV6-5 and TRBJ2-1; 14 bases are shared with TRBD2. The germline V gene encodes CDR1 MNHEY and CDR2 SVGAGI. The length of the CDR3 is 15 residues. The trim removed 6 bases at V and 6 bases at J, leaving 4 bases unmatched. The CDR3 here is CASSRTSGGSNEQFF. CDR3 in DNA: TGTGCCAGCAGCCGGACTAGCGGGGGGTCCAATGAGCAGTTCTTC.